This is a list of T cell receptor beta chains from one sample in a study of blood T cell repertoires in COVID-19. The table came from immunoSEQ multiplex PCR; TCRdb's copy has only in-frame clones and leaves some out. The profile shows around 160,000 clones, approximately 78% of them singletons. Source material: peripheral blood. The receptors derive from a human donor with acute or convalescent COVID-19. The donor label of this sample is uncertain. Both conserved end residues are part of each CDR3. A D gene is named only where the DNA matches it firmly. Rows give clone size only sometimes, using once, few, many, or a class for an expanded clone.

>NA|NA|TRBV5-5|TRBJ2-1
TGTGCCAGCAGCTTGGTCCGGACTACCTCCTACAATGAGCAGTTCTTC
CASSLVRTTSYNEQFF
>NA|NA|TRBV6-4|TRBJ1-5
TGTGCCAGCAGTGAACAGGCCAATCAGCCCCAGCATTTT
CASSEQANQPQHF
>NA|NA|TRBV5-1|TRBJ1-2
TGCGCCAGCAGCTTGGCAGACACCGACTATGGCTACACCTTC
CASSLADTDYGYTF
>few|NA|TRBV30|TRBJ1-1
TGTGCCTGCTCAGTGAACACTGAAGCTTTCTTT
CACSVNTEAFF
>NA|NA|TRBV7-9|TRBJ1-3
TGTGCCAGCAGCTTATCTGTCGGGGTTGGAAACACCATATATTTT
CASSLSVGVGNTIYF
>NA|NA|TRBV9|TRBJ2-1
TGTGCCAGCAAGGGCAGCCCGGAGGGGTACAATGAGCAGTTCTTC
CASKGSPEGYNEQFF
>NA|NA|TRBV6-5|TRBJ1-1
TGTGCCGCCAAGCCCACCAGCGCTACGAGCACTGAAGCTTTCTTT
CAAKPTSATSTEAFF
>NA|NA|TRBV4-1|TRBJ2-3
TGCGCCAGCAGTCATAGTGTTGTTTTCACAGATACGCAGTATTTT
CASSHSVVFTDTQYF
>NA|NA|TRBV7-9|TRBJ1-1
TGTGCCAGCAGCCTACAGGGAACGAACACTGAAGCTTTCTTT
CASSLQGTNTEAFF
>NA|TRBD1|TRBV4-1|TRBJ2-5
TGCGCCAGCAGCCTTTTGCCGACAGGGACCCGGACCCAGTACTTC
CASSLLPTGTRTQYF
>NA|TRBD1|TRBV7-9|TRBJ1-1
TGTGCCAGCAGCTCTTTGGGACAGGAGACATTTGAAGCTTTCTTT
CASSSLGQETFEAFF
>few|NA|TRBV5-1|TRBJ1-1
TGCGCCAGCAGCTTGGGAGGGCCCCCCCCTGAAGCTTTCTTT
CASSLGGPPPEAFF
>NA|NA|TRBV3-1/TRBV3-2|TRBJ2-7
TGTGCCAGCAGCCCCTCCTCTCTTTACGAGCAGTACTTC
CASSPSSLYEQYF
>few|NA|TRBV7-9|TRBJ2-2
TGTGCCTCCGGCGCGGGAAGGCACGGGGAGCTGTTTTTT
CASGAGRHGELFF
>NA|NA|TRBV3-1/TRBV3-2|TRBJ2-7
TGTGCCAGCAGCCAAGAGAATAAGGCGGTGAGCGAGCAGTACTTC
CASSQENKAVSEQYF
>few|NA|TRBV30|TRBJ1-2
TGTGCCTGGAGTCATTCAGAGCGCGGCTACACCTTC
CAWSHSERGYTF
>once|NA|TRBV6-2/TRBV6-3|TRBJ1-6
TGTGCCAGCAGTTACGGTCGGTCATCACCCCTCCACTTT
CASSYGRSSPLHF
>NA|NA|TRBV7-2|TRBJ1-1
TGTGCCAGCAGCTTTTTGGGCAGGAACACTGAAGCTTTCTTT
CASSFLGRNTEAFF
>NA|TRBD1|TRBV3-1/TRBV3-2|TRBJ1-1
TGTGCCAGCAGCCAAGCAGGGGGCGCGGAAGCTTTCTTT
CASSQAGGAEAFF
>NA|TRBD1|TRBV2|TRBJ1-6
TGTGCCAGCATCTCCGGGACAGGGTGGTATAGGTCACCCCTCCACTTT
CASISGTGWYRSPLHF
>NA|TRBD1|TRBV19|TRBJ1-4
TGTGCCAGTGCTTCGGACAGGGAAAATGAAAAACTGTTTTTT
CASASDRENEKLFF
>NA|NA|TRBV19|TRBJ1-4
TGTGCCAGTAGTACCCTCAGGCTCGATGGTGAAAAACTGTTTTTT
CASSTLRLDGEKLFF
>once|NA|TRBV12-5|TRBJ2-7
TGTGCTAGTGGCCTCAGGGGCGAGCAGTACTTC
CASGLRGEQYF
>NA|TRBD1|TRBV2|TRBJ2-5
TGTGCCAGCAGTAGGTTGAGGACAGGACAAGAGACCCAGTACTTC
CASSRLRTGQETQYF
>NA|TRBD2|TRBV7-2|TRBJ2-1
TGTGCCAGCAGCTTAGCGGGGGGGAGGAATGAGCAGTTCTTC
CASSLAGGRNEQFF
>NA|TRBD1|TRBV7-9|TRBJ1-2
TGTGCCAGCAGCCTCTTACTCCGGACAGGGGGGACCTATGGCTACACCTTC
CASSLLLRTGGTYGYTF
>NA|NA|TRBV4-2|TRBJ1-1
TGTGCCAGCAGCCAGAATAATGCAGACACTGAAGCTTTCTTT
CASSQNNADTEAFF
>NA|NA|TRBV7-2|TRBJ1-2
TGTGCCAGCAGCCCCTATGACAGCTATGGCTACACCTTC
CASSPYDSYGYTF
>NA|TRBD2|TRBV5-1|TRBJ2-5
TGCGCCAGCAGCTTTCTAGCGGGGGGGCGCCGGGAGACCCAGTACTTC
CASSFLAGGRRETQYF
>NA|NA|TRBV5-6|TRBJ1-2
TGTGCCAGCAGCCCGGGACAAGGAGGCTACACCTTC
CASSPGQGGYTF
>NA|TRBD2|TRBV11-2|TRBJ2-5
TGTGCCAGCAGCTTAGAGTGGATAGCGGGGGGACAAGAGACCCAGTACTTC
CASSLEWIAGGQETQYF
>NA|NA|TRBV6-2/TRBV6-3|TRBJ2-3
TGTGCCAGCATCCCCGGGGGAACAGATACGCAGTATTTT
CASIPGGTDTQYF
>NA|TRBD1|TRBV7-9|TRBJ1-2
TGTGCCAGCAGCCCCCCCGGGGACAGTCTGTACGGCTACACCTTC
CASSPPGDSLYGYTF
>NA|TRBD2|TRBV5-1|TRBJ2-1
TGCGCCAGCAGCTTGGCCCCGAGACTAGCGTCTGGAAATGAGCAGTTCTTC
CASSLAPRLASGNEQFF
>NA|TRBD2|TRBV3-1/TRBV3-2|TRBJ2-3
TGTGCCAGCAGCCAAGAGGCTAGCGGGCCCGTGGGTACGCAGTATTTT
CASSQEASGPVGTQYF
>NA|TRBD1|TRBV11-2|TRBJ1-2
TGTGCCAGCAGCTTAGAACCAGGGGGCCATGGCTACACCTTC
CASSLEPGGHGYTF
>NA|TRBD2|TRBV29-1|TRBJ2-3
TGCAGCGTTGAAGATGTTGGGCTAGCGGCTAGCACAGATACGCAGTATTTT
CSVEDVGLAASTDTQYF
>NA|TRBD1|TRBV2|TRBJ2-5
TGTGCCACGAAACAGGGGGGAGGAGAGACCCAGTACTTC
CATKQGGGETQYF
>few|NA|TRBV11-1|TRBJ1-2
TGTGCCAGCAGCCCCCGGGATCTCTATGGCTACACCTTC
CASSPRDLYGYTF
>few|TRBD1|TRBV7-8|TRBJ2-6
TGTGCCAGCAGCCGAGTCAGGACAGGAAACGTCCTGACTTTC
CASSRVRTGNVLTF
>NA|TRBD2|TRBV20-1|TRBJ2-7
TGCAGTGCTAGTGGGTTAGCGGGCATCTACGAGCAGTACTTC
CSASGLAGIYEQYF
>NA|TRBD1|TRBV10-3|TRBJ1-6
TGTGCCATCGGGGTGACAGGGGGCGATTCACCCCTCCACTTT
CAIGVTGGDSPLHF
>NA|NA|TRBV10-3|TRBJ1-2
TGTGCCATCAGGCCGGGAAAAATCTTGGACTATGGCTACACCTTC
CAIRPGKILDYGYTF
>NA|NA|TRBV19|TRBJ1-5
TGTGCCAGTAGTATAGGAGGGTTCAATCAGCCCCAGCATTTT
CASSIGGFNQPQHF